In this sample, the clone carrying this TCR beta chain turned up once. Its target is not known. This record comes from a study of T cell responses to AZD1222 COVID-19 vaccine. This CDR3 region has 14 residues. V lost 7 bases and J lost 5; bases outside the gene matches: 7. Germline V CDR1 and CDR2: LGHDT, YNNKEL (reference sequence). Study observations and caveats: Seropositivity was recorded at baseline in only 6 or 7 AZD1222 recipients.

Generated by immunoSEQ multiplex PCR, the TCRdb table keeps only in-frame clones and is missing some. The sample contains about 140,000 clones, about 90% of which appear only once. The source was peripheral blood, collected on day 0 of AZD1222 vaccination. The J gene is TRBJ2-5, the V gene TRBV3-1 (or the pseudogene TRBV3-2), with 10 bases matching TRBD2. The sequence came from an adult in good health. The CDR3: CASMRAGGHETQYF. CDR3 DNA: TGTGCCAGCATGAGAGCGGGAGGGCACGAGACCCAGTACTTC.